This T cell receptor (beta chain) appears in the sequencing data of a study of blood T cells in healthy people across ages. Study findings and constraints: Diversity of TCR beta correlated strongly with naive T cell percentage. The lack of PBMC sorting stopped any conclusive naive versus antigen-experienced comparison. Unknown donor CMV status possibly confounded expanded clonotype changes.

The authors ran a second PCR of roughly 6 to 12 cycles using a sample-barcoded 5' primer and a J-beta primer mix. MiXCR, run by TCRdb on the 5' RACE reads, gives a single entry per CDR3 protein. The sample carries about 1.4 million distinct CDR3 sequences, almost 60% recorded once. Looked up from germline, CDR1 is MNHEY and CDR2 is SMNVEV (reference sequence). Trimming pared 5 bases from V and 5 bases from J, leaving 13 bases between. There are 13 residues in the CDR3. This clonotype came up a few times. What it recognizes is unknown. Material: blood. The chain has TRBV27 and TRBJ2-7; D is perhaps TRBD2 (6 bases). This TCR derives from a man between 18 and 29 years old in good health. The DNA of the CDR3 is TGTGCCAGCAGTGTGGGACTGCTGGACGAGCAGTACTTC. This codes for CASSVGLLDEQYF.